The 24 T cell receptor beta chains presented below share a single source sample, sequenced in a study of post-analysis software for immune sequencing data. Study-wide results and limits: Roughly 5 TRBV segments occurring more often in patients than controls included TRBV5-6, TRBV5-1 and TRBV20-1.

Antigen specificity for these receptors is unknown. Prepared libraries of TCR beta cDNA carried unique molecular identifiers. One entry per CDR3 protein results from TCRdb running MiXCR on the PCR reads. The sample lists around 440,000 distinct CDR3 sequences, roughly 45% occurring once. Sequenced sample: blood. These receptors came from a girl aged 10 to 17 with multiple sclerosis.

This chain's CDR3 is CSARDQQGSYF. In DNA form, the CDR3 reads TGCAGTGCTAGAGATCAGCAGGGCTCGTACTTC. The rearrangement uses TRBV20-1 and TRBJ2-7; D perhaps matches TRBD1 (5 bases). The CDR3 runs 11 residues. Germline lookup yields CDR1 DFQATT and CDR2 SNEGSKA (reference sequence). V lost 0 bases to trimming and J lost 12 bases, with 12 bases between them.

This clonotype was recorded a few times. The rearrangement links TRBV12-3 or TRBV12-4 to TRBJ2-1; D not certain. V lost 3 bases and J lost 12, with 9 bases in between. This CDR3 comprises 11 residues. The CDR3: CASSLDAGQFF. The CDR3 DNA follows: TGTGCCAGCAGTTTGGACGCAGGGCAGTTCTTC.

This clonotype was observed a handful of times. The gene calls are TRBV6-4 and TRBJ2-3; 8 positions agree with TRBD2. The J segment lost 1 base and the V segment lost 3 bases, leaving 3 bases of the junction unmatched. Germline CDR1 and CDR2: MRHNA and SNTAGT. The CDR3 is 15 residues long. The CDR3 reads CASSEPAGGTDTQYF. The CDR3 nucleotides read TGTGCCAGCAGTGAACCAGCGGGAGGCACAGATACGCAGTATTTT.

The chain carries TRBV21-1 and TRBJ2-1; the table names TRBD2, a call not compared with the DNA. TRBV21-1 is classified as a pseudogene. The CDR3 covers 15 residues. The CDR3 loop is CASSIRGRDYNEQFF. As DNA, the CDR3 is TGTGCCAGCAGCATAAGGGGGAGGGACTACAATGAGCAGTTCTTC.

Points on this clonotype: Germline is not matched at one junction end, which may reflect a read error. The V gene is TRBV5-6, the J gene TRBJ2-5; 11 nucleotides agree with TRBD1. The CDR3 spans 16 residues. Germline assignment: CDR1 SGHDT and CDR2 YYEEEE. The chain's CDR3 is CASSFGTGGYQETRYF. The DNA of the CDR3 is TGTGCCAGCAGCTTCGGGACAGGGGGTTACCAAGAGACCCGGTACTTC.

The genes are TRBV7-9 and TRBJ2-1, with TRBD1 matching 11 bases. Losses at the gene ends were 5 bases for V and 8 bases for J; bases not matched to a gene: 5. CDR3 length equals 14 residues. Germline V lookup: CDR1 SEHNR, CDR2 FQNEAQ (reference sequence). This chain's CDR3 is CASSRTGGIYEQFF. The CDR3 region has the DNA TGTGCCAGCAGCCGGACAGGGGGCATCTATGAGCAGTTCTTC.

The genes are TRBV20-1 and TRBJ2-7; 7 positions match TRBD1. The ends lost 1 base at V and 2 bases at J; junction bases unmatched: 8. CDR3 length: 15 amino acids. Germline CDR1 reads DFQATT; CDR2 reads SNEGSKA (reference sequence). The CDR3 region is CSARAIGTAAYEQYF. The CDR3 bases are TGCAGTGCTAGAGCCATCGGGACAGCGGCCTACGAGCAGTACTTC.

A few counts support this clonotype. The V and J genes are TRBV5-5 and TRBJ2-7, with unresolved D. CDR3 length equals 13 residues. Looked up from germline, CDR1 is SGHKS and CDR2 is YYEKEE (reference sequence). Trimming cost V 0 bases and J 2 bases, with 6 bases left between them. The CDR3 DNA reads TGTGCCAGCAGCTTGGACAGTGCCTACGAGCAGTACTTC. As protein: CASSLDSAYEQYF.

This chain joins TRBV6-2 or TRBV6-3 and TRBJ2-1; 10 bases are a match to TRBD2. V lost 6 bases to trimming and J lost 0 bases; unmatched junction nucleotides: 5. Germline lookup yields CDR1 MNHEY and CDR2 SVGEGT. CDR3 length equals 16 residues. CDR3 nucleotides: TGTGCCAGCAGGCTAGCGGGGGCCCCCTCCTACAATGAGCAGTTCTTC. Translating gives CASRLAGAPSYNEQFF.

The chain links TRBV4-1 to TRBJ2-1; 7 positions agree with TRBD2. From germline, CDR1 is MGHRA and CDR2 YSYEKL. Losses at the gene ends were 0 bases for V and 4 bases for J; bases not matched to a gene: 12. The CDR3 consists of 18 residues. This chain's CDR3 is CASSQEEPSGFSYNEQFF. The CDR3 DNA is TGCGCCAGCAGCCAAGAGGAGCCTAGCGGTTTCTCTTACAATGAGCAGTTCTTC.

The gene calls are TRBV7-3 and TRBJ1-2; D gene unclear. The germline CDR1 and CDR2 sequences are SGHTA and FQGTGA. V lost 4 bases to trimming and J lost 3 bases, with 9 bases between them. The CDR3 totals 13 residues. The CDR3 sequence: CASSSGGDYGYTF. The CDR3 DNA sequence: TGTGCCAGCAGCTCCGGAGGAGACTATGGCTACACCTTC.

The V and J genes are TRBV4-3 and TRBJ1-5, with D possibly matching TRBD1 (6 bases). The CDR3 is 18 residues long. The germline gives CDR1 LGHNA, CDR2 YSLEER. Deletions cut 3 bases from V and 0 bases from J, with 18 bases between. In DNA form, the CDR3 reads TGCGCCAGCAGCCAGGGCTTAGGACAGTTTGATAGCAATCAGCCCCAGCATTTT. It codes for CASSQGLGQFDSNQPQHF.

V is TRBV20-1 and J is TRBJ2-7; D gene unclear. The germline V gene has CDR1 DFQATT and CDR2 SNEGSKA (reference sequence). The CDR3 has 10 residues. V shed 2 bases and J shed 4 bases, with 3 bases lying between them. DNA for the CDR3: TGCAGTGCTAGACGGTACGAGCAGTACTTC. Protein: CSARRYEQYF.

Regarding this clonotype: This may be a read error: a much more frequent sequence differs by one nucleotide. The V call is TRBV24-1, the J call TRBJ1-2; the match to TRBD1 covers 8 bases. Germline loops: CDR1 KGHDR, CDR2 SFDVKD. The CDR3 contains 12 residues. This CDR3 is CVTSRTGTGYTF. CDR3 bases: TGTGTCACCAGTAGGACAGGGACCGGCTACACCTTC.

This clonotype was recorded a few times. V usage is TRBV12-3 or TRBV12-4 and J usage is TRBJ2-7, with 9 bases identical to TRBD2. This CDR3 is 14 amino acids long. With 3 bases clipped from V and 3 bases from J, the junction kept 3 bases outside the gene matches. The CDR3 DNA reads TGTGCCAGCAGTTTCGGTAGCGGGAGCTACGAGCAGTACTTC. Amino acid sequence: CASSFGSGSYEQYF.

The chain joins TRBV6-2 or TRBV6-3 to TRBJ2-7; D gene unclear. With the DNA end fitting TRBJ2-5 better, the J assignment may be wrong. The germline CDR1 and CDR2 sequences are MNHEY and SVGEGT. The CDR3 covers 13 residues. For the CDR3, the DNA is TGTGCCAGCAGTTACAGTCCGGAGCTGACCCAGTACTTC. Translated, it gives CASSYSPELTQYF.

This rearrangement joins TRBV3-1 to TRBJ2-7; D might be TRBD2 (5 bases). Germline loops: CDR1 LGHDT, CDR2 YNNKEL (reference sequence). V lost 3 bases to trimming and J lost 3 bases, with 21 bases between them. This CDR3 region has 17 residues. The CDR3 nucleotides read TGTGCCAGCAGCCATGCGGGTTCAAGACGGGATTTCTACGAGCAGTACTTC. Translated, it gives CASSHAGSRRDFYEQYF.

The chain carries TRBV6-1 and TRBJ2-7; D call uncertain. V gave up 7 bases and J gave up 1 base, with 17 bases separating them. The germline CDR1 and CDR2 sequences are MNHNS and SASEGT. The CDR3 contains 15 residues. The CDR3 sequence is CASKSETPPSYEQYF. CDR3 in DNA: TGTGCCAGCAAATCCGAGACACCGCCATCCTACGAGCAGTACTTC.

J is TRBJ2-5 and V is TRBV3-1, with D possibly TRBD2 on 6 matching bases. The CDR3 runs to 14 residues. Germline-derived CDR1 and CDR2 are LGHDT and YNNKEL (reference sequence). Trimming removed 2 bases at V and 7 bases at J, with 14 bases between. The CDR3 DNA reads as TGTGCCAGCAGCCAACAAAGCGGGTGGGGGACCCAGTACTTC. It yields the protein CASSQQSGWGTQYF.

The CDR3 DNA sequence: TGTGCCAGCAGCCTCGGACAGGGGGCCCACTACGAGCAGTACTTC. Protein: CASSLGQGAHYEQYF. The chain couples TRBV3-1 to TRBJ2-5; the match to TRBD1 covers 11 bases. The assigned J gene may be wrong: the sequence end matches TRBJ2-7 better. The germline CDR1 and CDR2 sequences are LGHDT and YNNKEL (reference sequence). The CDR3 length is 15 residues.

V usage is TRBV10-3 and J usage is TRBJ2-5; 8 bases map to TRBD2. The CDR3 extends over 18 amino acids. The trim removed 3 bases at V and 1 base at J, leaving 13 bases unmatched. The germline gives CDR1 ENHRY, CDR2 SYGVKD. The CDR3 nucleotides read TGTGCCATCAGTGACCCCGATAAAAATCTAGCGGGCCAAGAGACCCAGTACTTC. This gives the protein CAISDPDKNLAGQETQYF.

This clonotype has only a few counts. The rearrangement uses TRBV4-1 and TRBJ1-4; D remains unclear. The CDR3 covers 15 residues. V lost 0 bases to trimming and J lost 8 bases, with 13 bases between them. Germline V lookup: CDR1 MGHRA, CDR2 YSYEKL. CDR3: CASSQEGRRAEKLFF. CDR3 DNA: TGCGCCAGCAGCCAAGAGGGTAGGAGGGCAGAAAAACTGTTTTTT.

V and J are TRBV7-9 and TRBJ2-2; 10 positions match TRBD1. The CDR3 covers 17 residues. Unmatched junction bases numbered 12, after V lost 6 bases and J lost 5 bases. Germline V CDR1 and CDR2: SEHNR, FQNEAQ (reference sequence). CDR3 nucleotide sequence: TGTGCCAGCAGACCTACCCGACCGGGACAGGGGACCGGGGAGCTGTTTTTT. Residues: CASRPTRPGQGTGELFF.

The rearrangement links TRBV28 to TRBJ2-7; 7 nucleotides match TRBD1. The CDR3 totals 14 residues. The trim removed 5 bases at V and 2 bases at J, leaving 6 bases unmatched. Germline values: CDR1 MDHEN, CDR2 SYDVKM. The CDR3 coding sequence is TGTGCCAGCAGTACCACAGGGGAGACCTACGAGCAGTACTTC. Residues: CASSTTGETYEQYF. Looking up the rest from reference TRBV28 and TRBJ2-7 gives the full variable domain: DVKVTQSSRYLVKRTGEKVFLECVQDMDHENMFWYRQDPGLGLRLIYFSYDVKMKEKGDIPEGYSVSREKKERFSLILESASTNQTSMYLCASSTTGETYEQYFGPGTRLTVT.